The TCR beta chain under discussion was sequenced for a study of blood T cell repertoires in COVID-19. Overall study: PBMCs, B-cell-depleted T cells, or T cells were the source of the cDNA or gDNA that made up the material.

In the authors' workflow: Reference gene primer amplification gave estimated nucleated cell counts. Produced via immunoSEQ multiplex PCR; TCRdb's table is partial and in-frame only. V and J calls and clone size come straight from that table; D and trimming were deduced from the DNA. This table has 250,000 or so clones, around nine tenths appearing once. This clone was counted once. Germline CDR1 reads DFQATT; CDR2 reads SNEGSKA (reference sequence). V lost 8 bases and J 13 bases, leaving 9 bases between the germline ends. This CDR3 contains 9 residues. Allocation to cohorts depended on clinical history reported by the participants.

The clonotype originates from a woman aged 18-30 years who had recovered from COVID-19. The rearrangement joins TRBV20-1 to TRBJ1-6; D is uncertain. What was sequenced was PBMCs or T cells enriched from blood (not recorded which). CDR3 DNA: TGCAGTCCCGAACTTCCCCTCCACTTT. Amino acid sequence: CSPELPLHF.